This T cell receptor (beta chain) was found in a study of cytomegalovirus exposure and HLA in healthy donors (dated by TCRdb to 2016 to 2017). About the investigation overall: In an earlier analysis of fewer than 750 of the donors, under 300 Gb of sequence data and just under 120 million unique TCR beta sequences from about 179 million T cells were reported. A later genetic analysis took genome-wide SNP genotypes for about 65% of the roughly 670 donors and used that subset as a discovery cohort. The number of typed donors differed by locus: about 629-640 for A, B, C, DRB1 and DQB1; 522 for DQA1; approximately 610 for DPA1; and about 450 for DPB1. Approximately 300 gigabases of sequencing data and roughly 81 million unique TCR sequences made up an early release that covered some 640 HLA-typed donors. Every discovery cohort repertoire had been produced on one sequencing platform. The aim of the study was to test whether cataloging public T cell receptors could identify signatures of past pathogen exposure. Both class I and class II loci were covered by HLA typing, at four-digit resolution. Of the roughly 400 genotyped donors, 81% were placed in the genetic ancestry cluster associated with self-reported Caucasian donors. Roughly five DR-DQ haplotypes were treated as single units for association and clustering because of strong linkage in the cohort. Donor age, sex, ethnicity and CMV serostatus were compiled together with the repertoire data. In addition to the first cohort of 500 to 850 subjects, a separate validation cohort of some 120 different subjects was used. A later analysis re-examined previously published TCR beta repertoires from hundreds of donors and added high-resolution HLA genotyping to investigate patterns of TCR occurrence. Among over 350 genotyped donors of the cohort, an average of roughly 240,000 unique TCR beta nucleotide sequences were sequenced per donor, roughly 20% of them non-productive. The study combined high-throughput TCR immunosequencing, statistical association of individual TCRs with disease status, and machine learning to predict cytomegalovirus infection status. The T cell repertoires of 700 or so subjects were profiled by immunosequencing and related to cytomegalovirus serostatus. Rather than using new phenotypic data, the later analysis identified candidate immune exposures from TCR beta sequences and from how often those sequences occurred across donors. An earlier analysis of 587 of the donors used high-throughput TCR beta sequencing to judge whether each TCR beta V gene segment behaved as functional or pseudogenic. Here is what the overall study found, with its caveats: This cohort had only TCR beta chains sequenced, and the lack of alpha or paired-chain data limited which features could be detected. Across donors, most TCR sequences were observed very rarely, whereas some public TCRs were present in many individuals. A later analysis reported that several top co-occurrence clusters appeared linked to parvovirus B19, influenza, CMV and Epstein-Barr virus. It was suggested by the authors that the approach could potentially be generalized to other disease states and immunological phenotypes. In a later genetic analysis, fewer N-insertions in productive TCRs were reported among donors in an Asian-associated ancestry cluster than the roughly 700-donor mean. When HLA alleles, especially DR and DQ, strongly co-occurred, attributing TCR associations to individual alleles was difficult. In an earlier analysis of more than 450 of the donors, most TCR beta V segments were observed in productive rearrangements about 90% or about 30% of the time, broadly matching IMGT annotations. In a later analysis, HLA-associated TCR beta chains showed more clonal expansion and lower generation probabilities than non-associated chains that were equally common. Cytomegalovirus status was reported to be diagnosed by the classifier with high specificity and sensitivity in both the original and validation cohorts. In a later genetic analysis, a missense DCLRE1C variant was associated with V-gene and J-gene trimming of TCR beta chains, and the association was replicated in an independent cohort. The study listed 150 to 200 TCR beta chains as associated with cytomegalovirus. In a later analysis, most CMV-associated TCR beta chains were found to appear HLA-restricted, with HLA associations seemingly driven largely by CMV exposure. Immune exposure information for the cohort was limited to CMV serostatus. Approximately 16 rarely observed V segments, including chromosome 9 orphons, were excluded from the earlier analysis of 550 to 700 of the donors because counts were too low. A few of the identified cytomegalovirus-associated TCR beta chains were confirmed in vitro to be specific for cytomegalovirus antigens. Linkage disequilibrium might explain the correlated functional status among segregating V segments, but an unknown experimental factor could not be ruled out. A cluster of highly shared sequence variants was judged likely to represent a technical artifact of the sequencing pipeline. A further reported finding was that TCR beta sequences accurately predicted the HLA-A and HLA-B alleles for most subjects in the first cohort. Because HLA typing was unavailable for some donors at each locus, only the typed subset was used in association tests. According to a later analysis, TCR association rates differed among HLA loci, with DRB1 alleles showing the most associated TCRs and HLA-C alleles showing the fewest. At a false discovery rate of 0.05, a later analysis linked fewer than 20,000 TCR beta sequences to specific HLA alleles. Roughly uniform sequencing depth across donors was assumed in presence/absence analyses, although this assumption may not hold. Some IMGT-functional V segments, including TRBV6-2 and TRBV6-3, could not be distinguished by the 87-base-pair reads and were therefore excluded.

From the cysteine through the phenylalanine, the CDR3 covers 14 amino acids. Only the CDR3 region is kept as DNA, spanning 42 bases read in frame from base 1. Per the germline V gene (reference sequence), SEHNR is the CDR1 and FQNEAQ is the CDR2. The V and J ends are trimmed by 5 bases and 3 bases, leaving 13 bases between them. Libraries were made using the immunoSEQ multiplex PCR assay. For the multiplex PCR, a mixture combining 60 forward primers for TCR Vbeta segments and 13 reverse primers for TCR Jbeta segments was used. The CDR3 region of rearranged TCR beta genes was amplified from genomic DNA with a multiplex PCR assay. The amplified TCR beta libraries were sequenced on the Illumina HiSeq System as 87-base-pair reads. In the authors' own workflow: In a later analysis, some 80 million unique TCR beta chains were counted across the roughly 670 repertoires, and about 9.9 million of these chains were shared by at least two donors. Raw reads were error-corrected and collapsed into unique sequences by a nearest-neighbor algorithm in which closely related sequences were merged to remove PCR and sequencing errors. CDR3 sequences were aligned to IMGT reference sequences to assign V, D and J gene segments. For a sequence to be retained, a match of at least six nucleotides was required to both a V gene segment and a J gene segment. Rearrangements were classified as productive when the CDR3 lacked stop codons and remained in frame with V and J, and all other rearrangements were classified as non-productive. CDR3 was defined according to IMGT convention as the region running from the second conserved V-encoded cysteine to the conserved J-encoded phenylalanine. The earlier analysis of 587 of the donors excluded sequences that lacked an unambiguous match to a single V gene segment. In an earlier analysis of approximately 590 of the donors, V segments were called functional above 56.7% productive rearrangements and were called segregating when the between-donor standard deviation exceeded 5%. To diagnose cytomegalovirus status from the catalog of TCR beta chain sequences, a statistical classification framework was built. V and J gene assignment, in a later analysis, came from comparing TCR nucleotide sequences with IMGT/GENE-DB human TR gene sequences. Using the TCRdist pipeline, a later analysis assigned CDR3 sequences along with most-parsimonious VDJ recombination scenarios. In a later analysis, every TCR beta chain was defined by the combination of its CDR3 amino acid sequence and its V-gene family, and reads without a unique V-gene family were dropped. A later analysis removed 550 to 700 highly shared, low-generation-probability nucleotide sequences to deal with suspected cross-contamination and a sequencing artifact. In a later analysis, a clonal expansion index for each public chain was calculated from normalized within-repertoire ranks of inferred template counts. Generation probabilities in a later analysis came from a VDJ recombination model fitted to out-of-frame rearrangements, and those results were checked against IGoR. A later analysis scored TCR-TCR, TCR-HLA and TCR-CMV co-occurrence with hypergeometric tests, applying a repertoire-size bias correction to TCR pairs. False discovery rates were estimated in a later analysis by permuting HLA or CMV assignments 20 times. In a later analysis, co-occurring TCRs were grouped using DBSCAN, with TCRdist sequence similarity added in when clustering inside HLA-allele-positive subsets. Repertoires with fewer than 30,000 or more than 120,000 public chains were left out of co-occurrence clustering, as were five repertoires with anomalous nucleotide sharing. TCRdb's version of the immuneACCESS table is confined to in-frame rearrangements and falls short of the full clone set. An unresolved V gene accounts for under half of the shortfall where checked; the remainder is of unknown origin. The V and J calls and clone size were taken over from that table, and D and trimming were inferred from the DNA. For this sample there are about 120,000 clones; roughly 76% appear just once. Less than 15% of the sample goes to the ten largest clones.

The cohort consisted of fewer than 700 healthy bone marrow donors. All cohort members were sampled while nominally healthy, although unrecorded immune exposures were likely present. The donor was CMV seropositive and belonged to the group of 250 to 350 seropositive cohort members. Every donor gave a peripheral blood sample, and the peripheral blood mononuclear cells from that sample were used for TCR beta sequencing. The Qiagen DNeasy Blood Extraction Kit was used to extract genomic DNA from the blood cell samples. About this clone itself: What antigen it recognizes has not been identified. No clone much larger than this one lies a single base away; base qualities are absent.

The receptor was isolated from a woman between 40 and 50 years old in good health and CMV-seropositive. The V and J genes are TRBV7-9 and TRBJ1-1, and TRBD1 may be the D gene, going by 6 matching bases. The specimen sequenced was PBMCs. At the DNA level, the sequence is TGTGCCAGCAGCCAAAGGGCAGGGGACACTGAAGCTTTCTTT. Its amino acids are CASSQRAGDTEAFF.